This TCR beta chain was found in a study of blood T cell repertoires in COVID-19. Study details: Donors in the United States, Italy and Spain gave samples during acute or convalescent COVID-19.

Germline trimming cut 2 bases from V and 5 bases from J; bases unmatched to any gene: 5. This CDR3 has 14 amino acids. The germline CDR1 and CDR2 sequences are MDHEN and SYDVKM. The cohort comprised adults aged about 18 to 89 years residing in approximately 22 US areas. Membership in each cohort depended on participant-reported clinical history. The repertoire was sequenced with immunoSEQ multiplex PCR; TCRdb's copy has only in-frame clones and lacks some. The sample lists fewer than 350,000 clones; 75% to 90% were seen once. This chain links TRBV28 with TRBJ2-5, with 7 bases that match TRBD1. Specimen: PBMCs or T cells enriched from blood (not recorded which). The TCR sequence derives from a woman aged 40 to 50 who had recovered from COVID-19. The CDR3 DNA reads TGTGCCAGCAGTTTAATCAGGGGGTGGGAGACCCAGTACTTC. Translation: CASSLIRGWETQYF. Combining the CDR3 with reference TRBV28 and TRBJ2-5 gives the whole variable domain DVKVTQSSRYLVKRTGEKVFLECVQDMDHENMFWYRQDPGLGLRLIYFSYDVKMKEKGDIPEGYSVSREKKERFSLILESASTNQTSMYLCASSLIRGWETQYFGPGTRLLVL.